This TCR beta chain was observed in a study of CD8 T cells in ankylosing spondylitis. Findings and limits, study-wide: Earlier authors reported some of these motif variants in reactive arthritis synovial fluid and blood.

Only a few counts were recorded for this clonotype. The antigen is undetermined. From germline, CDR1 is MNHEY and CDR2 SMNVEV (reference sequence). The CDR3 covers 14 residues. Trimming cost V 3 bases and J 5 bases, with 10 bases left between them. TCRdb re-called the 5' RACE reads through MiXCR, storing one row per CDR3 protein. The sample holds about 260,000 distinct CDR3 sequences, 15% to 25% seen once. The chain carries TRBV27 and TRBJ1-4, with no clear D. Source material: blood, either unsorted or a sorted T cell fraction (not recorded which). This clonotype was obtained from a male donor with ankylosing spondylitis or in good health (not recorded which). The CDR3 spells CASSLRRGNEKLFF. CDR3 in DNA: TGTGCCAGCAGTTTGCGGCGAGGGAATGAAAAACTGTTTTTT.